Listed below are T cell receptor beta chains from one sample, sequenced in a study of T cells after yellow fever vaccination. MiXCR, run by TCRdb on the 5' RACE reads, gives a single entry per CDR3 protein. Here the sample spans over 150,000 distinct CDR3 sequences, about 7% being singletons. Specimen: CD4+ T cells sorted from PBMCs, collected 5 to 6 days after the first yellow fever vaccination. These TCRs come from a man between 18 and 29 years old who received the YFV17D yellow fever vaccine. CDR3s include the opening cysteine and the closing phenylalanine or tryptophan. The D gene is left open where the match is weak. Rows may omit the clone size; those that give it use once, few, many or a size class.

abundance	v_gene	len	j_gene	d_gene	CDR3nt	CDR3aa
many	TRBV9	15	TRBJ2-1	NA	TGTGCCAGCAGCACCCAAGGGTCAGGCTACAATGAGCAGTTCTTC	CASSTQGSGYNEQFF
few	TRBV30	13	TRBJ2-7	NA	TGTGCCTGGAGCGGTTTAGCACCCTACGAGCAGTACTTC	CAWSGLAPYEQYF
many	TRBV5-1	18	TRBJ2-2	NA	TGCGCCAGCAGCTTCGTTTCCGGCAGCCTCGCGAACACCGGGGAGCTGTTTTTT	CASSFVSGSLANTGELFF
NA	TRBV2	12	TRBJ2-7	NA	TGTGCCAGCAGAGACCACTCCTACGAGCAGTACTTC	CASRDHSYEQYF
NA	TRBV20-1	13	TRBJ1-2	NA	TGCAGTGCTAGCGTAGGGACTGGCTATGGCTACACCTTC	CSASVGTGYGYTF
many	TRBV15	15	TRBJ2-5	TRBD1	TGTGCCACCAGCAAGAGGACAGGGGGCGCAGAGACCCAGTACTTC	CATSKRTGGAETQYF
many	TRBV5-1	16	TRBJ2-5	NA	TGCGCCAGCAGCGTCGGACTGAGGGGGAACGGAGAGACCCAGTACTTC	CASSVGLRGNGETQYF
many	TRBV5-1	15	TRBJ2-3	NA	TGCGCCAGCAGCTTGTTGGATCCCACCACAGATACGCAGTATTTT	CASSLLDPTTDTQYF
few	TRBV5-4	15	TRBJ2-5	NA	TGTGCCAGCAGCACATCGGGCAGGGATAGAGAGACCCAGTACTTC	CASSTSGRDRETQYF
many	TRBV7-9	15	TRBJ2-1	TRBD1	TGTGCCAGCAGCCTACAGGGGGTCACCTACAATGAGCAGTTCTTC	CASSLQGVTYNEQFF
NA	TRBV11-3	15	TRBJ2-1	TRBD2	TGTGCCAGCAGCAAGGGACTAGCGGGTTACAATGAGCAGTTCTTC	CASSKGLAGYNEQFF
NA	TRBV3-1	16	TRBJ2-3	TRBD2	TGTGCCAGCAGCCTTTATAGCGGGGGGCGGGGAGATACGCAGTATTTT	CASSLYSGGRGDTQYF
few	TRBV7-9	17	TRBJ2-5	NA	TGTGCCAGCAGCTTGGGACGGCCCGGGACGTACCAAGAGACCCAGTACTTC	CASSLGRPGTYQETQYF
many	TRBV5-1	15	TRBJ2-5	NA	TGCGCCAGCAGCTTGGCCATGGCCGCACAAGAGACCCAGTACTTC	CASSLAMAAQETQYF
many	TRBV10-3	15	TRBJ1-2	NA	TGTGCCATCAGTGGTTCCCGACAGGAAAGCTATGGCTACACCTTC	CAISGSRQESYGYTF
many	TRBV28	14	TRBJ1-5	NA	TGTGCCAGCAGTTTATACAGCCCCCGGGGGCCCCAGCATTTT	CASSLYSPRGPQHF
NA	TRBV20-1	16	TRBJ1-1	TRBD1	TGCAGTGCTAGATCTACAGGGGGGGGATACAGCACTGAAGCTTTCTTT	CSARSTGGGYSTEAFF